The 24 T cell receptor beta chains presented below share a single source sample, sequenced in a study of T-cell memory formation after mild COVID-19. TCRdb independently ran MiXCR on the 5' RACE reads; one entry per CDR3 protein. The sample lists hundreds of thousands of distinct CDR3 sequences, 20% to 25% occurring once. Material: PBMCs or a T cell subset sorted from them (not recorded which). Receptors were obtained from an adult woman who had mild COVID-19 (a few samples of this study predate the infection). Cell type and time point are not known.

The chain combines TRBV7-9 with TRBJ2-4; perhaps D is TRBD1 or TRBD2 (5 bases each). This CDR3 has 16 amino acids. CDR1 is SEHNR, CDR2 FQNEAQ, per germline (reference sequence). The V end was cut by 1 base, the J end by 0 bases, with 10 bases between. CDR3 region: CASSLGGVVAKNIQYF. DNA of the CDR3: TGTGCCAGCAGCTTAGGAGGGGTAGTAGCCAAAAACATTCAGTACTTC.

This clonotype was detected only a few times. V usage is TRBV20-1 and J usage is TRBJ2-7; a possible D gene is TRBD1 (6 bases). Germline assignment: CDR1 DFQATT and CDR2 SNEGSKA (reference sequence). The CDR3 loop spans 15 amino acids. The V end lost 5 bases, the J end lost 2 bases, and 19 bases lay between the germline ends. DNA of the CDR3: TGCAGTGCTGACCGACTTCTCACAGGGACCTACGAGCAGTACTTC. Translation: CSADRLLTGTYEQYF.

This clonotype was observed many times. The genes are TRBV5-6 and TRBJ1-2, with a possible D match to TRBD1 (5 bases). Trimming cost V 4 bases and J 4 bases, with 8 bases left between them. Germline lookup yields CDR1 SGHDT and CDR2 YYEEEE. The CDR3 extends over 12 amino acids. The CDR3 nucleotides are TGTGCCAGCAGCCCGGGACCCTATGGCTACACCTTC. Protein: CASSPGPYGYTF.

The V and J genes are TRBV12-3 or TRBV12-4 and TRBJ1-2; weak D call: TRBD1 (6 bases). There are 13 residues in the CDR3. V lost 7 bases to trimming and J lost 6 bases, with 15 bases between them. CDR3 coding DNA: TGTGCCAGCATGAGGGGGGACGGTGATGGCTACACCTTC. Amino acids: CASMRGDGDGYTF.

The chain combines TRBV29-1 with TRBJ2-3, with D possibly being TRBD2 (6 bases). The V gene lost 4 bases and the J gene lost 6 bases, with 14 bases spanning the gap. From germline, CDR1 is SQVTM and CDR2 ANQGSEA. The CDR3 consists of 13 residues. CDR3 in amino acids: CSVGAGTGDTQYF. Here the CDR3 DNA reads TGCAGCGTTGGGGCGGGGACCGGGGATACGCAGTATTTT.

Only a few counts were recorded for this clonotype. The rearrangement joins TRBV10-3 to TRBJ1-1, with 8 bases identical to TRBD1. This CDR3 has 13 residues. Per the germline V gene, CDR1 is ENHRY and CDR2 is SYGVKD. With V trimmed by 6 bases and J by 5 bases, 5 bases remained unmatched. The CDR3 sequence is CAIRDREGTEAFF. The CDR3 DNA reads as TGTGCCATCAGGGACAGGGAGGGGACTGAAGCTTTCTTT.

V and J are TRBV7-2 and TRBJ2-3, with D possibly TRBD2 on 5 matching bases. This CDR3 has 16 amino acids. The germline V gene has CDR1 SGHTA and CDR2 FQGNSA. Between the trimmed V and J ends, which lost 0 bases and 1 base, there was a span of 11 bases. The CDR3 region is CASSLAIGMGTDTQYF. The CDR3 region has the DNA TGTGCCAGCAGCTTAGCTATCGGGATGGGCACAGATACGCAGTATTTT. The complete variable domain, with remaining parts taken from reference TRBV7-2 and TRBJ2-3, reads GAGVSQSPSNKVTEKGKDVELRCDPISGHTALYWYRQSLGQGLEFLIYFQGNSAPDKSGLPSDRFSAERTGGSVSTLTIQRTQQEDSAVYLCASSLAIGMGTDTQYFGPGTRLTVL.

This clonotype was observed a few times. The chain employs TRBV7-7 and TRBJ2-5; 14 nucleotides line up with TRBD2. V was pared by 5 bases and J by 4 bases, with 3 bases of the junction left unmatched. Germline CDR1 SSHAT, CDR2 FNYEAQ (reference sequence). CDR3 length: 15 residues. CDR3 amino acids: CASSRLAGGGETQYF. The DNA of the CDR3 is TGTGCCAGCAGCCGACTAGCGGGGGGGGGAGAGACCCAGTACTTC.

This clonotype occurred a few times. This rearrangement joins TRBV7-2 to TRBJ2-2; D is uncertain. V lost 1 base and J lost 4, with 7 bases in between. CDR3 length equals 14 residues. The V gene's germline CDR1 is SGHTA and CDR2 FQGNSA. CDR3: CASSLVGSTGELFF. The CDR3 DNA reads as TGTGCCAGCAGCTTAGTAGGTAGCACCGGGGAGCTGTTTTTT.

This CDR3 reads CASSRGTGRSTDTQYF. The CDR3, as DNA: TGTGCCAGCAGCCGCGGAACGGGGCGCAGCACAGATACGCAGTATTTT. The genes are TRBV5-4 and TRBJ2-3; D possibly uses TRBD1 or TRBD2 (5 bases each). This CDR3 comprises 16 residues. CDR1 is SGHNT and CDR2 is YYREEE in the germline V gene (reference sequence). With 4 bases removed from V and 0 bases from J, the gap between germline ends came to 15 bases.

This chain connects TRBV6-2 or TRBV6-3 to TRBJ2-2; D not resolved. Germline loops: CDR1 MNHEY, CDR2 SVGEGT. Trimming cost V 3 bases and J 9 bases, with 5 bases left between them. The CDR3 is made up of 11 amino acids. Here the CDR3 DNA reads TGTGCCAGCAGTTATAACTGGGAGCTGTTTTTT. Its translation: CASSYNWELFF.

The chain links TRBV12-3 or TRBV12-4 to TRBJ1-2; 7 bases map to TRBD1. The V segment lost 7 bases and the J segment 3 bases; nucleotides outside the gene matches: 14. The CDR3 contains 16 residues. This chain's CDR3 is CASKYLEETGHYGYTF. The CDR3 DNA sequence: TGTGCCAGCAAGTACTTAGAAGAGACAGGGCACTATGGCTACACCTTC.

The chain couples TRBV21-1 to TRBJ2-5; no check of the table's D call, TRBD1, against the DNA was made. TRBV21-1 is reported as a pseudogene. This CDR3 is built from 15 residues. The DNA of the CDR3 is TGTGCCAGCAGCAACCTCAGACAGGGTTCGGAGACCCAGTACTTC. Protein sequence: CASSNLRQGSETQYF.

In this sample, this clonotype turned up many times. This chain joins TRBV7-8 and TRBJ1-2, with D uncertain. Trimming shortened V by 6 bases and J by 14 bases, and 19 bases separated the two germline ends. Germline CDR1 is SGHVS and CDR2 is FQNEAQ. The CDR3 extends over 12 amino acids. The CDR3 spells CASSRDDRVLTF. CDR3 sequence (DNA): TGTGCCAGCAGTCGAGATGACCGAGTACTAACCTTC.

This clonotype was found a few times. The CDR3: CSVDGTGVRRETQYF. The CDR3, as DNA: TGCAGCGTGGACGGTACAGGGGTTCGGAGAGAGACCCAGTACTTC. The genes are TRBV29-1 and TRBJ2-5; TRBD1 matches at 7 bases. The germline V gene has CDR1 SQVTM and CDR2 ANQGSEA. The CDR3 contains 15 residues. The V and J ends lost 6 bases and 4 bases, in that order; junction bases with no gene match: 14.

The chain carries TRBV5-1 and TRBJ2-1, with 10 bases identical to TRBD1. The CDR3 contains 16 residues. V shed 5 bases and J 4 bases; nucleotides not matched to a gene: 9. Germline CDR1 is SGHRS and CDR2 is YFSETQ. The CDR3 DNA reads TGCGCCAGCAGGGTGGAAGACAGGGGGCCGTACAATGAGCAGTTCTTC. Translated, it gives CASRVEDRGPYNEQFF. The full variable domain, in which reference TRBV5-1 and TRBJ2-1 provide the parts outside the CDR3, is KAGVTQTPRYLIKTRGQQVTLSCSPISGHRSVSWYQQTPGQGLQFLFEYFSETQRNKGNFPGRFSGRQFSNSRSEMNVSTLELGDSALYLCASRVEDRGPYNEQFFGPGTRLTVL.

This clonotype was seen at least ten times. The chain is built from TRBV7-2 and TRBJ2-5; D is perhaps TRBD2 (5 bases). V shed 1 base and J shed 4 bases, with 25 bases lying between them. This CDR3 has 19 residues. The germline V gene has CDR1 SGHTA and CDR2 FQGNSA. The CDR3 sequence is CASSLDLAIGVGLGETQYF. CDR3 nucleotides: TGTGCCAGCAGCTTAGACCTCGCCATCGGGGTAGGGTTAGGAGAGACCCAGTACTTC.

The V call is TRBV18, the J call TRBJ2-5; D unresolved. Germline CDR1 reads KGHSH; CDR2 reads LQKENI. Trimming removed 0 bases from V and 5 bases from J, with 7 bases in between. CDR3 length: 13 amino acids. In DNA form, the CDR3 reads TGTGCCAGCTCACCACCGCCGCAGGAGACCCAGTACTTC. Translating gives CASSPPPQETQYF.

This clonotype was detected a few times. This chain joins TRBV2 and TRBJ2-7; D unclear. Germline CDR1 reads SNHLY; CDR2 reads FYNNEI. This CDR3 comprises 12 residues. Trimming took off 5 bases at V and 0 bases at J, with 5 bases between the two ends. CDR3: CASSINSYEQYF. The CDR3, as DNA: TGTGCCAGCAGTATTAACTCCTACGAGCAGTACTTC. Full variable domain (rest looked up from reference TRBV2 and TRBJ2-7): EPEVTQTPSHQVTQMGQEVILRCVPISNHLYFYWYRQILGQKVEFLVSFYNNEISEKSEIFDDQFSVERPDGSNFTLKIRSTKLEDSAMYFCASSINSYEQYFGPGTRLTVT.

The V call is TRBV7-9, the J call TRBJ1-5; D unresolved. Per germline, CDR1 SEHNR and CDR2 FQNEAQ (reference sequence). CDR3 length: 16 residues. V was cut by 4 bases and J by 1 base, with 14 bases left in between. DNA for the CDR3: TGTGCCAGCAGCTCGGATCCTTGGCGGAGCAATCAGCCCCAGCATTTT. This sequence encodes CASSSDPWRSNQPQHF.

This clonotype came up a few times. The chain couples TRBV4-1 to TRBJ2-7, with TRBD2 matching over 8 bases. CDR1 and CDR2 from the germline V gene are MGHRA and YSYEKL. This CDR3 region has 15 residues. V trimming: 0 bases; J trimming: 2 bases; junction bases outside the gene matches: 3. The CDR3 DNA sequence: TGCGCCAGCAGCCAAGATCCGCGGGAGGCCTACGAGCAGTACTTC. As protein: CASSQDPREAYEQYF.

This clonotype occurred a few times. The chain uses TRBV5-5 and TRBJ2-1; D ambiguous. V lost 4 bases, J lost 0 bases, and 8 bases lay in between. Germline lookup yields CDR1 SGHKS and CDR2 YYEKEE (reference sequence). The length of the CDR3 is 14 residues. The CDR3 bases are TGTGCCAGCAGCACACCCAACTCCTACAATGAGCAGTTCTTC. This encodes CASSTPNSYNEQFF.

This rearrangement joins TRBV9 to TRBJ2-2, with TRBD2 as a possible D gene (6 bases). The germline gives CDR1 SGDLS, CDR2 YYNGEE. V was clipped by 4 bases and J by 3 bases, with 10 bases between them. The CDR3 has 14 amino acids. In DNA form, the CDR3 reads TGTGCCAGCAGCCCGGAGGGATACACCGGGGAGCTGTTTTTT. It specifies CASSPEGYTGELFF.

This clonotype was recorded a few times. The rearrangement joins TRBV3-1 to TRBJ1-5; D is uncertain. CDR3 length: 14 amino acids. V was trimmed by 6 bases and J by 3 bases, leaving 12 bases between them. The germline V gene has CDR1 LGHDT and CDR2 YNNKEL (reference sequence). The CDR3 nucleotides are TGTGCCAGCAGTTCCGGGTTAACCAATCAGCCCCAGCATTTT. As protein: CASSSGLTNQPQHF.